This passage covers 8 T cell receptor beta chains from one sample sequenced in a study of cytomegalovirus exposure and HLA in healthy donors. Profiling relied on immunoSEQ multiplex PCR, and the TCRdb table lists in-frame clones only, not all of them. The table has 220,000 or so clones, around nine tenths seen once. The specimen sequenced was PBMCs. Receptors were obtained from a young woman in good health and CMV-seronegative.

The V gene is TRBV18, the J gene TRBJ1-3; D is unclear. Trimming left V 3 bases short and J 0 bases short, with 6 bases between. The germline V gene has CDR1 KGHSH and CDR2 LQKENI. The CDR3 length is 14 residues. The chain's CDR3 is CASSPNFSGNTIYF. The CDR3 DNA follows: TGTGCCAGCTCACCGAACTTCTCTGGAAACACCATATATTTT.

The J gene is TRBJ2-2, the V gene TRBV9; 11 bases are a match to TRBD2. Germline CDR1 reads SGDLS; CDR2 reads YYNGEE. The CDR3 totals 18 residues. Trimming at V came to 2 bases and at J to 2 bases, leaving 8 bases not matched to a gene. The CDR3 here is CASSVHPGTSGNTGELFF. CDR3 in DNA: TGTGCCAGCAGCGTCCACCCCGGGACTAGCGGAAACACCGGGGAGCTGTTTTTT.

This chain uses TRBV2 with TRBJ2-2, with D maybe TRBD2 (6 bases). The CDR3 has 17 amino acids. V was cut by 8 bases and J by 0 bases, with 19 bases left in between. The germline V gene encodes CDR1 SNHLY and CDR2 FYNNEI. CDR3 sequence: CASEPLAEGSNTGELFF. The CDR3 DNA reads as TGTGCCAGCGAACCATTGGCGGAGGGGTCGAACACCGGGGAGCTGTTTTTT. Complete variable domain (other parts from reference TRBV2 and TRBJ2-2): EPEVTQTPSHQVTQMGQEVILRCVPISNHLYFYWYRQILGQKVEFLVSFYNNEISEKSEIFDDQFSVERPDGSNFTLKIRSTKLEDSAMYFCASEPLAEGSNTGELFFGEGSRLTVL.

CDR3 region: CASSLTGTELSYEQYF. The CDR3 bases are TGTGCCAGCAGCTTAACAGGCACGGAGTTGAGCTACGAGCAGTACTTC. This chain links TRBV11-2 with TRBJ2-7; D might be TRBD1 (5 bases). The CDR3 length is 16 residues. In germline, CDR1 is SGHAT, CDR2 FQNNGV. V was pared by 2 bases and J by 3 bases, with 17 bases between.

The chain has TRBV27 and TRBJ1-5; tentatively, D is TRBD1 (5 bases). Germline V lookup: CDR1 MNHEY, CDR2 SMNVEV (reference sequence). The CDR3 is 14 amino acids. V was clipped by 8 bases and J by 0 bases, with 11 bases between them. DNA for the CDR3: TGTGCCAGCCGGGACTTTTATAGCAATCAGCCCCAGCATTTT. Amino acid sequence: CASRDFYSNQPQHF.

This sequence joins TRBV2 and TRBJ2-6; weak D call: TRBD1 (6 bases). From germline, CDR1 is SNHLY and CDR2 FYNNEI. This CDR3 contains 14 residues. Trimming shortened V by 4 bases and J by 4 bases, and 8 bases separated the two germline ends. CDR3 DNA: TGTGCCAGCAGTGCGGGGACAGGGGCCAACGTCCTGACTTTC. Encoded protein: CASSAGTGANVLTF.

The chain is built from TRBV6-6 and TRBJ2-7; 7 nucleotides match TRBD2. The V and J ends lost 0 bases and 5 bases, in that order; junction bases with no gene match: 10. Germline CDR1 reads MNHNY; CDR2 reads SVGAGI (reference sequence). This CDR3 is built from 16 residues. The CDR3 here is CASSYSGRGRADEQYF. For the CDR3, the DNA is TGTGCCAGCAGTTACTCAGGTCGGGGGAGGGCAGACGAGCAGTACTTC.

The chain couples TRBV28 to TRBJ1-2, with unresolved D. The V end was cut by 4 bases, the J end by 0 bases, with 9 bases between. The CDR3 has 14 amino acids. The V gene's germline CDR1 is MDHEN and CDR2 SYDVKM. Here the CDR3 DNA reads TGTGCCAGCAGTTCAACTGCCTCTAACTATGGCTACACCTTC. It yields the protein CASSSTASNYGYTF.